The 6 T cell receptor beta chains below come from one sample, sequenced in a study of CD8 T cells in ankylosing spondylitis. Using its own MiXCR run on the 5' RACE reads, TCRdb lists one record per CDR3 protein. The profile shows around 30,000 distinct CDR3 sequences, 12% to 15% of them singletons. Sequenced sample: blood. The receptors come from a male donor with ankylosing spondylitis or in good health (not recorded which).

Only a few counts were recorded for this clonotype. The CDR3 sequence is CSAPRGRLRSDEKLFF. Written as DNA, the CDR3 is TGCAGTGCCCCCCGGGGGCGACTCCGCTCGGATGAAAAACTGTTTTTT. The chain links TRBV20-1 to TRBJ1-4; TRBD1 is a possible D gene (6 bases). Per germline, CDR1 DFQATT and CDR2 SNEGSKA (reference sequence). There are 16 residues in the CDR3. The germline V and J ends were trimmed by 6 bases and 6 bases, with 23 bases remaining between them.

The V gene is TRBV7-9, the J gene TRBJ2-1; tentatively, D is TRBD2 (5 bases). The germline V gene has CDR1 SEHNR and CDR2 FQNEAQ (reference sequence). This CDR3 has 13 residues. V was pared by 8 bases and J by 9 bases, with 17 bases between. CDR3 residues: CASFVGKSGEQFF. Here the CDR3 DNA reads TGTGCCAGCTTCGTGGGGAAAAGCGGTGAGCAGTTCTTC.

This clonotype was detected a few times. The chain has TRBV7-9 and TRBJ2-2; the D is unclear. V lost 5 bases to trimming and J lost 3 bases, with 10 bases between them. In germline, CDR1 is SEHNR, CDR2 FQNEAQ (reference sequence). This CDR3 region has 14 residues. The CDR3 is CASSSRAYTGELFF. The CDR3 DNA reads TGTGCCAGCAGCAGCCGGGCCTACACCGGGGAGCTGTTTTTT.

Details on this clonotype: A junction boundary mismatches the germline segment, possibly from a read error. V is TRBV5-1 and J is TRBJ2-4; no clear D gene. The germline V gene has CDR1 SGHRS and CDR2 YFSETQ. This CDR3 has 13 amino acids. The CDR3 region has the DNA TGCGCCAGCAGCTTGGGACCAGAATTGGTTCAGCACTTC. This sequence encodes CASSLGPELVQHF.

The chain couples TRBV12-3 or TRBV12-4 to TRBJ2-2; TRBD2 matches at 8 bases. CDR3 size: 15 residues. Losses at the gene ends were 6 bases for V and 4 bases for J; bases not matched to a gene: 7. CDR3 loop: CASSVAGLGTGELFF. CDR3 in DNA: TGTGCCAGCAGCGTAGCGGGGTTGGGCACCGGGGAGCTGTTTTTT.

The chain is built from TRBV19 and TRBJ2-1, with no clear D. The V gene lost 4 bases and the J gene lost 11 bases, with 9 bases spanning the gap. CDR3 length: 11 amino acids. Germline CDR1 and CDR2: LNHDA and SQIVND (reference sequence). The CDR3 region is CASSTGSKQFF. CDR3 sequence (DNA): TGTGCCAGTAGTACTGGAAGCAAGCAGTTCTTC.